The rows below give T cell receptor beta chains drawn from one sample of a study of a mutant IDH1 vaccine in newly diagnosed glioma. These receptors are not linked to any known antigen. Produced via immunoSEQ multiplex PCR; TCRdb's table is partial and in-frame only. The sample has tens of thousands of clones; around 82% are singletons. Sequences were derived from PBMCs, sampled from a glioma patient whose treatment included an IDH1 peptide vaccine. These receptors were obtained from a woman between 18 and 30 years old with glioma. Some clones in this sample may be carry-over from other donors' samples. CDR3s include the opening cysteine and the closing phenylalanine or tryptophan. Clone size is stated in some rows and not others, as once, few, many or a class when expanded.

once	TRBV10-3	TRBJ1-1	CAISHGFGMNTEAFF
-	TRBV27	TRBJ1-6	CASSSATESNSPLHF
-	TRBV5-1	TRBJ2-2	CASRLGDRDTGELFF
-	TRBV4-3	TRBJ1-5	CASSSHQGNNQPQHF
-	TRBV29-1	TRBJ2-6	CSVLLAGIWDSGANVLTF
-	TRBV6-1	TRBJ1-1	CASSEARTVRNTEAFF
-	TRBV5-6	TRBJ2-6	CASSLVVGAGANVLTF
-	TRBV5-1	TRBJ1-1	CASSLASILPGTANTEAFF
-	TRBV5-6	TRBJ1-1	CASSLAAREAFF
-	TRBV7-2	TRBJ2-7	CASSSPSTGASYEQYF
few	TRBV30	TRBJ1-1	CAWSAGQGYTEAFF
-	TRBV30	TRBJ1-6	CAWKPPWDRSRGPLHF
-	TRBV5-4	TRBJ2-1	CASSLFSLAGFNEQFF
-	TRBV27	TRBJ2-2	CASSLGRNTGELFF
-	TRBV19	TRBJ1-2	CASSIVGGGYTF
-	TRBV5-4	TRBJ1-2	CASSSGDRVYYGYTF
-	TRBV11-1	TRBJ2-2	CASSLNAGDYGELFF
-	TRBV18	TRBJ1-1	CASSPGRPTFTEAFF
few	TRBV29-1	TRBJ1-4	CSAAGGPTNEKLFF
-	TRBV6-5	TRBJ2-3	CASSSGTVRDTQYF
once	TRBV5-1	TRBJ2-1	CASSTGQLFYNEQFF
-	TRBV19	TRBJ2-3	CASSMTGLTTDTQYF
-	TRBV5-6	TRBJ2-7	CASEEQGGYEQYF
few	TRBV7-3	TRBJ2-1	CASSLQGGGHNEQFF
-	TRBV6-1	TRBJ2-3	CASSGGGATDTQYF
-	TRBV6-5	TRBJ2-1	CASSHWGRGTYNEQFF
-	TRBV5-5	TRBJ2-7	CASSLATQMAYEQYF
-	TRBV19	TRBJ2-1	CASRTFSGGSSYNEQFF
-	TRBV2	TRBJ1-3	CASSEGGSGNTIYF
once	TRBV19	TRBJ2-1	CASSIADSDHNEQFF
-	TRBV6-6	TRBJ1-2	CASSSLSPGNYGYTF
-	TRBV7-2	TRBJ1-1	CASSWDSADTEAFF
-	TRBV29-1	TRBJ2-7	CSVRQGAYEQYF
-	TRBV29-1	TRBJ2-5	CSVRDGRETQYF
-	TRBV9	TRBJ2-5	CASSSLAGARETQYF
-	TRBV10-3	TRBJ2-5	CAISPGDGAETQYF
-	TRBV4-1	TRBJ2-7	CASSLLPGTYSSEQYF
-	TRBV30	TRBJ1-4	CAIGTGVLNEKLFF
-	TRBV29-1	TRBJ2-7	CSVAVVSLTEQYF
-	TRBV4-1	TRBJ2-2	CASSHPGGAGELFF
-	TRBV27	TRBJ2-7	CASSQDGSYEQYF
-	TRBV7-9	TRBJ2-1	CASSWTSGVSIF
-	TRBV10-3	TRBJ1-6	CAIRGAGEGSPLHF
-	TRBV19	TRBJ1-5	CASSIVGTYGNQPQHF
-	TRBV7-6	TRBJ1-1	CASSPLPHSNTEAFF
-	TRBV7-2	TRBJ2-5	CASSPPTRKETQYF
-	TRBV6-1	TRBJ2-7	CASSEPVSGGSYEQYF
-	TRBV9	TRBJ2-7	CASSVEGGLNEQYF
-	TRBV7-2	TRBJ2-1	CASSLGRWGMGEQFF
medium-sized	TRBV7-7	TRBJ1-1	CASSFRGGNTEAFF
-	TRBV5-1	TRBJ1-4	CASSSAGTTNEKLFF
-	TRBV6-5	TRBJ2-5	CASNSGDFQETQYF
-	TRBV27	TRBJ2-1	CASSLFGGSYNEQFF